This TCR beta chain was found in a study of blood T cell repertoires in COVID-19 (dated by TCRdb to the early 2020s). The study in broad terms: The collaborator samples originated in the United States, Italy and Spain and spanned the acute and convalescent phases of COVID-19. The material from the prospective study consisted of cDNA or gDNA derived from T cells, B-cell-depleted T cells, or PBMCs. The dataset comprised deeply sampled blood TCRbeta repertoires from subjects exposed to, actively infected with, or recovered from COVID-19. The repertoires were made available in a free public database intended to serve as a resource for research on the immune response to SARS-CoV-2. Samples were obtained from the ongoing ImmuneRACE study (first 160 participants) and from 1,200 or so subjects provided by 6 global collaborators. Nearly every sample came with metadata listing a de-identified subject ID, COVID-19 status, age in years and sex. Where available, HLA class I and class II types were obtained from metadata supplied by the sample provider rather than from assay-based typing.

In regard to this clone: The clone's antigen remains unknown. Base qualities are missing; no much larger clone stands one base away.

Whole blood was collected in K2EDTA tubes by collaborating institutions according to the institutions' own protocols. For TCRbeta analysis, collaborators shipped samples as frozen whole blood, isolated PBMCs, or DNA extracted from either of those sample types. On the study overall, not on this receptor specifically: Clinical and demographic metadata were provided uncurated, with the amount varying by source and participant.

TCRbeta CDR3 regions were amplified from genomic DNA using the immunoSEQ Assay, a bias-controlled multiplex PCR. As for how the authors treated the data: The number of nucleated cells in each sample was estimated by amplification of reference gene primers within the assay. To quantify the absolute abundance of each unique TCRbeta CDR3 rearrangement, sequence reads were collapsed and filtered. For each sample, productive Simpson clonality was calculated as the square root of Simpson's diversity index across productive rearrangements. The immuneACCESS repertoire file appears here via TCRdb, limited to in-frame rearrangements. These files lack a portion of the clones; in checked studies, under half of the deficit traces to unresolved V genes, and the cause of the others is not known. The V and J calls and clone size are taken from that table; D and trimming were inferred from the DNA. The table for this sample lists about 180,000 clones; 80% to 90% of them were counted only once. Of the sample, 1.6% is held by the ten largest clones.

The sequence was collected from a woman in her forties or fifties with acute or convalescent COVID-19. Sequenced material: peripheral blood.

Here is the DNA: TGTGCCAGCAGCCGCGGGCCTAACTATGGCTACACCTTC. This encodes CASSRGPNYGYTF. The chain joins TRBV6-6 to TRBJ1-2; the D gene cannot be named for sure. V is reduced by 6 bases and J by 0 bases, leaving a spacing of 8 bases between them. The germline V gene encodes CDR1 MNHNY and CDR2 SVGAGI (reference sequence). Counted from cysteine to phenylalanine, this CDR3 has 13 amino acids. Left in the record is the CDR3 DNA by itself, 39 bases read in frame from the first base.